This TCR beta chain stems from a study of blood T cells in healthy people across ages. The use of a sample-barcoded 5' primer and a J-beta primer mix characterized a second PCR of about 7 to 12 cycles. TCRdb passed the 5' RACE reads through MiXCR, listing each CDR3 protein once. The sample has about 930,000 distinct CDR3 sequences, 25% to 30% seen once. The CDR3 is 15 amino acids. Deletions cut 5 bases from V and 8 bases from J, with 19 bases between. Germline V lookup: CDR1 SGHRS, CDR2 YFSETQ. These data were also reused for a study on T cells of mothers and their children.

Material: blood. This clonotype was obtained from a woman aged 35 to 49 in good health. The V call is TRBV5-1, the J call TRBJ1-4, with D perhaps matching TRBD1 (5 bases). This CDR3 reads CASSAGVGRSEKLFF. The CDR3 coding sequence is TGCGCCAGCAGTGCGGGGGTGGGACGGTCGGAAAAACTGTTTTTT.